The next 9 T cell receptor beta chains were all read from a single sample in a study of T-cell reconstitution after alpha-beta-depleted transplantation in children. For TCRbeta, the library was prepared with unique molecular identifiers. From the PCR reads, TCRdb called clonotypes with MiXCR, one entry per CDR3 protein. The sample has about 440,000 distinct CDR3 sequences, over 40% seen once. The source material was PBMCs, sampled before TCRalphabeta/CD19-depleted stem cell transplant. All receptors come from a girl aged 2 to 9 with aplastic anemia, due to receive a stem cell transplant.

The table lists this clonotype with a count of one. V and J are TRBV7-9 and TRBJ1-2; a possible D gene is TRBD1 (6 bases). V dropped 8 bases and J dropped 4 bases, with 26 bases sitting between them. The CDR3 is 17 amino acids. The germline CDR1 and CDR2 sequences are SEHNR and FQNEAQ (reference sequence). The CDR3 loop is CASGGGQVRPPGYGYTF. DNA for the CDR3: TGTGCCAGCGGGGGGGGGCAGGTCAGACCCCCCGGCTATGGCTACACCTTC.

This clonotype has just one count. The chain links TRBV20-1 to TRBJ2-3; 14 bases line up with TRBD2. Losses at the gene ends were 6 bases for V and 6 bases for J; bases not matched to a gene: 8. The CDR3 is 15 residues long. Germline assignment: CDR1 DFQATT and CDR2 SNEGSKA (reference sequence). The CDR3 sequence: CSAYKTSGRGDTQYF. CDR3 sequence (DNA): TGCAGTGCCTACAAGACTAGCGGGAGGGGGGATACGCAGTATTTT.

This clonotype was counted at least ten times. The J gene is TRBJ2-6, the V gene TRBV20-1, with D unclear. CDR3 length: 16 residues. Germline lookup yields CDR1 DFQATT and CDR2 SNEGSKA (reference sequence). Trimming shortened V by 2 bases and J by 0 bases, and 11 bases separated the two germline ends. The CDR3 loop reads CSARRQGTSGANVLTF. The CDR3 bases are TGCAGTGCTAGAAGGCAAGGAACCTCTGGGGCCAACGTCCTGACTTTC.

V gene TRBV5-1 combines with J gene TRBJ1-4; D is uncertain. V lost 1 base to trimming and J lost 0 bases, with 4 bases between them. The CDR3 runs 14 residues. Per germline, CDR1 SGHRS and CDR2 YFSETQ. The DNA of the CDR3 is TGCGCCAGCAGCTTGACCTCAACTAATGAAAAACTGTTTTTT. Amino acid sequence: CASSLTSTNEKLFF.

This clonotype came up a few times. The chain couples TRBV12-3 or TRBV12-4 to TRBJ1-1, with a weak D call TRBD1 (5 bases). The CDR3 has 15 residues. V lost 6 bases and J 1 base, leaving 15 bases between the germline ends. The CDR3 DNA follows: TGTGCCAGCAGGGGGACCTTCTGGAGGAACACTGAAGCTTTCTTT. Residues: CASRGTFWRNTEAFF.

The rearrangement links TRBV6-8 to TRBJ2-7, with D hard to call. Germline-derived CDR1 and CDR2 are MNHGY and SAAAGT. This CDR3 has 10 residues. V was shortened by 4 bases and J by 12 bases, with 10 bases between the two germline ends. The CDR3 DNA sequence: TGTGCCAGCAGTTTCGACATAACGTACTTC. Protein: CASSFDITYF.

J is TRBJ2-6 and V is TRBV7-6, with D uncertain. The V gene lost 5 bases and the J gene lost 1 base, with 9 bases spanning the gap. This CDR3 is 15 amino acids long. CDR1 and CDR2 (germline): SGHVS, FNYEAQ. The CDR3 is CASSPVPSGANVLTF. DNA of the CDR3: TGTGCCAGCAGCCCCGTCCCTTCTGGGGCCAACGTCCTGACTTTC. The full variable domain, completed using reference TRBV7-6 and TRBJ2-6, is GAGVSQSPRYKVTKRGQDVALRCDPISGHVSLYWYRQALGQGPEFLTYFNYEAQQDKSGLPNDRFSAERPEGSISTLTIQRTEQRDSAMYRCASSPVPSGANVLTFGAGSRLTVL.

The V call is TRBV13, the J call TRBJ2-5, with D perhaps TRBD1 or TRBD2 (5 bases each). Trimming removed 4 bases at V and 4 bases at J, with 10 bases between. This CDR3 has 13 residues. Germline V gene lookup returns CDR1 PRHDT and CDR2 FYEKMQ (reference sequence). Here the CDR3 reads CASSSWDGETQYF. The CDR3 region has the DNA TGTGCCAGCAGCTCGTGGGACGGAGAGACCCAGTACTTC.

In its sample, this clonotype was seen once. The DNA of the CDR3 is TGTGCCAGCAGCCTGACGGGACTAGCGGAAGATACGCAGTATTTT. This codes for CASSLTGLAEDTQYF. This sequence joins TRBV7-3 and TRBJ2-3; 11 positions agree with TRBD2. This CDR3 contains 15 residues. V gave up 5 bases and J gave up 5 bases; unmatched junction bases: 6. CDR1 and CDR2 from the germline V gene are SGHTA and FQGTGA.